This note documents a single TCR beta chain sequence. Repertoires were generated with immunoSEQ multiplex PCR, while TCRdb's copy carries only in-frame clones and drops some. This sample has approximately 16,000 clones, with more than 65% found just once. This sample stems from a study of somatic mutations in cytotoxic T cells in rheumatoid arthritis. In the study overall: Selected populations of V beta antibody-stained T cells underwent flow sorting at nearly 100% purity; these encompassed V beta1+ cells subjected to TCRB sequencing.

This CDR3 comprises 15 residues. Germline V gene lookup returns CDR1 SGHNT and CDR2 YENEEA. After removal of 5 bases from V and 7 bases from J, the junction contained 11 bases not matched to a gene. Flow cytometry served to check the purity of CD4+ and CD8+ cells, which were isolated by positive magnetic bead selection. This clonotype was obtained from an adult with rheumatoid arthritis. Sequencing used CD8+ T cells sorted from blood. The chain joins TRBV11-3 to TRBJ2-1; 7 bases fit TRBD1. CDR3 DNA sequence: TGTGCCAGCAGCCTAAGGGGGCCGGGGAAGAATGAGCAGTTCTTC. Translation gives CASSLRGPGKNEQFF.